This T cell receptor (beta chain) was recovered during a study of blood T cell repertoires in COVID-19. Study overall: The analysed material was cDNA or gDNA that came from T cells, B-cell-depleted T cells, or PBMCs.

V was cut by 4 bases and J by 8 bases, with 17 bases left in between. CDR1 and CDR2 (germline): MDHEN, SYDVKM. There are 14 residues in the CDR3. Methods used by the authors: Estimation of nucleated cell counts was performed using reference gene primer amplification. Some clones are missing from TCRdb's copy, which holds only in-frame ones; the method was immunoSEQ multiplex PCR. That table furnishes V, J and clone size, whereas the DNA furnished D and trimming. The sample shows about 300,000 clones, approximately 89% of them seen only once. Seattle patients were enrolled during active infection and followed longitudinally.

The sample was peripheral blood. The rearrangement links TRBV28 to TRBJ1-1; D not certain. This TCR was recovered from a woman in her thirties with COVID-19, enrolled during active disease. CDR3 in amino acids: CASSSPGTILEAFF. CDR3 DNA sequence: TGTGCCAGCAGTTCCCCGGGTACTATCCTCGAAGCTTTCTTT.